The clone carrying this T cell receptor (beta chain) occurred a few times. The target antigen is unknown. CDR1 and CDR2 from the germline V gene are WSHSY and SAAADI. The CDR3 contains 14 residues. V was clipped by 6 bases and J by 0 bases, with 11 bases between them. The entry originates in a study of early T cells in non-severe SARS-CoV-2 infection. Study summary: Sequencing was performed on bulk RNA from unsorted whole blood, leaving chains unpaired.

Researchers attached unique molecular identifiers to individual cDNA molecules. Using its own MiXCR run on the 5' RACE reads, TCRdb lists one record per CDR3 protein. This sample has about 90,000 distinct CDR3 sequences, with more than 10% found just once. The study, taken as a whole, reports: The VDJdb matching leaned toward anti-spike CD8 responses and overlooked private and CD4 specificities.

The source was whole blood, collected at baseline. The chain couples TRBV10-2 to TRBJ1-2, with D possibly TRBD1 on 6 matching bases. The clonotype was recovered from an adult who was a healthcare worker with PCR-confirmed SARS-CoV-2 infection or an uninfected control (not recorded which). CDR3 in amino acids: CASSLGTPNYGYTF. The DNA for the CDR3 is TGCGCCAGCAGCTTAGGGACACCTAACTATGGCTACACCTTC.